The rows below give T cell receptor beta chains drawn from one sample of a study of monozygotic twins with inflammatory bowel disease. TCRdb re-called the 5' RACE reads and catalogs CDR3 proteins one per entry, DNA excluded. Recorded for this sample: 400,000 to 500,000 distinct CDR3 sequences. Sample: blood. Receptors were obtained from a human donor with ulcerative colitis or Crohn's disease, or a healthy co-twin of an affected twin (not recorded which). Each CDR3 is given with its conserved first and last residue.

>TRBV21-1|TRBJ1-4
CASSIQGGNEKLFF
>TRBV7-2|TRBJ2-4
CASSFPGKNIQYF
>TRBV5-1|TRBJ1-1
CASSSGTTNTEAFF
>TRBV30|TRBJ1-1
CAWIGGNTEAFF
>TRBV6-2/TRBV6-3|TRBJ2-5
CASSTPQWAAGVFETQYF
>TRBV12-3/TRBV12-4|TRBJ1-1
CASSPDRAYTEAFF
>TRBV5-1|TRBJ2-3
CASSYAQDTQYF
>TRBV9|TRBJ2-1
CASSAGTGGRLNEQFF
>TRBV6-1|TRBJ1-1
CASSIQGAGTEAFF
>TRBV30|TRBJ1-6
CAQATGIGSPLHF
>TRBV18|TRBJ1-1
CASSPGTAGTEAFF
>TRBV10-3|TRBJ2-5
CAISETREETQYF
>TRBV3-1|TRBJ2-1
CASSRGLAGVLNEQFF
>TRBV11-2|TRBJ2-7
CASSLYLGGDSSYEQYF
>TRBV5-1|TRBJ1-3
CASSWRQGQAGNTIYF
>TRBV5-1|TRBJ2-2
CASSRGNTGELFF
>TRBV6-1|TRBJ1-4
CASSPGQGPEKLFF
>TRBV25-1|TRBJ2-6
CASQKGGSGANVLTF
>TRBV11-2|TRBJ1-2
CASSLEGGTNGGYTF
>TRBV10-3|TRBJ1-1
CAISEVANTEAFF
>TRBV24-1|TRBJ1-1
CATSDSREAHTEAFF
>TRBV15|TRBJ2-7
CATSRGSGERLNF
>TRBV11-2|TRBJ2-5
CASSSGQGLETQYF